This T cell receptor (beta chain) was sequenced for a study of shared clonotypes between healthy human individuals. Sequencing was performed with immunoSEQ multiplex PCR; in TCRdb, only in-frame clones are kept and a portion is missing. The data show fewer than 200,000 clones, 80% to 95% seen once. There were no recent acute infections or vaccinations among the donors, who were healthy HIV-negative adults. This TCR came from a woman aged 25 to 45 in good health. The sequenced sample consisted of naive CD4+ T cells sorted from blood. This sample's subset: CD45RA+ positively selected.

As DNA, the CDR3 is TGTGCCAGCAGTTTATGGGGCGACAGACCTACAGGATCCAGAAGCACAGATACGCAGTATTTT. Translation: CASSLWGDRPTGSRSTDTQYF. The chain has TRBV27 and TRBJ2-3; weak D call: TRBD1 (5 bases). The CDR3 length is 21 residues. Germline V CDR1 and CDR2: MNHEY, SMNVEV (reference sequence). V was trimmed by 1 base and J by 0 bases, leaving 26 bases between them.